The 9 T cell receptor beta chains below were found in one sample sequenced in a study of metastatic and nonmetastatic thyroid tumors (dated by TCRdb to 2019 to 2021). No treatment had been received by any patient before thyroid surgery. Libraries were made using PCR. The sequencing machine was an Illumina HiSeq 4000. TCRdb handled the public reads itself, with Q25 trimming in fastp and clone calling in MiXCR, and kept productive beta chains. The sample table contains 45,000 or so clones; only one count was recorded for around 4% of them. The top ten hold around a tenth of the sample. Specimen: blood. The receptors here all came from a female donor with papillary thyroid cancer or a benign thyroid nodule (not recorded which). Some clones in this sample may be carry-over from other donors' samples.

This clone was seen many times. This chain joins TRBV6-4 and TRBJ2-2, with D hard to call. Per germline, CDR1 MRHNA and CDR2 SNTAGT. CDR3 length equals 13 residues. Trimming shortened V by 3 bases and J by 3 bases, and 5 bases separated the two germline ends. The CDR3 nucleotides are TGTGCCAGCAGTGAAACCTACACCGGGGAGCTGTTTTTT. This sequence encodes CASSETYTGELFF.

The chain uses TRBV5-1 and TRBJ2-3, with 10 bases identical to TRBD2. Germline values: CDR1 SGHRS, CDR2 YFSETQ. There are 16 residues in the CDR3. The V segment lost 3 bases and the J segment 3 bases; nucleotides outside the gene matches: 7. CDR3 region: CASSSLAGGGTDTQYF. The CDR3 DNA follows: TGCGCCAGCAGCTCTTTAGCGGGAGGAGGTACAGATACGCAGTATTTT.

This clone has only a few counts. The V and J genes are TRBV27 and TRBJ2-5; D might be TRBD2 (6 bases). This CDR3 is built from 15 residues. The germline V and J ends were trimmed by 6 bases and 2 bases, with 16 bases remaining between them. Germline values: CDR1 MNHEY, CDR2 SMNVEV (reference sequence). The CDR3, as DNA: TGTGCCAGCAGCTTAAGTGGGACTGATCAAGAGACCCAGTACTTC. Translation: CASSLSGTDQETQYF.

The rearrangement uses TRBV13 and TRBJ1-2; possible D gene TRBD1, 5 bases. Trimming took off 1 base at V and 3 bases at J, with 12 bases between the two ends. Looked up from germline, CDR1 is PRHDT and CDR2 is FYEKMQ (reference sequence). CDR3 length: 15 amino acids. DNA for the CDR3: TGTGCCAGCAGCTTAGATGGTGGGGACGACTATGGCTACACCTTC. Amino acid sequence: CASSLDGGDDYGYTF.

This clone was seen ten or more times. This chain links TRBV11-3 with TRBJ1-4; a possible D gene is TRBD1 (5 bases). The CDR3 is 17 amino acids. Germline V gives CDR1 SGHNT, CDR2 YENEEA. The germline V and J ends were trimmed by 5 bases and 6 bases, with 22 bases remaining between them. CDR3 nucleotides: TGTGCCAGCAGCCTTTACCTTGGCCGGGGAGGGGATGAAAAACTGTTTTTT. Its protein product is CASSLYLGRGGDEKLFF. The full variable domain, with the rest looked up from reference TRBV11-3 and TRBJ1-4, is EAGVVQSPRYKIIEKKQPVAFWCNPISGHNTLYWYLQNLGQGPELLIRYENEEAVDDSQLPKDRFSAERLKGVDSTLKIQPAELGDSAVYLCASSLYLGRGGDEKLFFGSGTQLSVL.

Ten or more counts support this clone. The DNA of the CDR3 is TGCGCCAGCAGCTTGCGTTTGGGAGGTTCCTACAATGAGCAGTTCTTC. Translation gives CASSLRLGGSYNEQFF. V is TRBV5-1 and J is TRBJ2-1; D is possibly TRBD2 (6 bases). CDR3 length: 16 amino acids. CDR1 SGHRS and CDR2 YFSETQ come from the germline V gene. V dropped 1 base and J dropped 1 base, with 12 bases sitting between them.

This clone was observed at least ten times. The gene calls are TRBV3-1 and TRBJ1-2; D is perhaps TRBD1 (6 bases). Germline CDR1 is LGHDT and CDR2 is YNNKEL (reference sequence). The CDR3 is 15 residues long. The V gene lost 0 bases and the J gene lost 5 bases, with 13 bases spanning the gap. This chain's CDR3 is CASSQDGQRGYGYTF. The CDR3 nucleotides read TGTGCCAGCAGCCAAGACGGACAGAGGGGTTATGGCTACACCTTC.

In its sample, this clone is medium-sized. The V call is TRBV6-5, the J call TRBJ2-7; D gene ambiguous. Trimming removed 0 bases from V and 3 bases from J, with 6 bases in between. The CDR3 is made up of 13 amino acids. CDR1 and CDR2 from the germline V gene are MNHEY and SVGAGI. The CDR3 bases are TGTGCCAGCAGTTACTCGAGAGACTACGAGCAGTACTTC. It specifies CASSYSRDYEQYF.

Many counts were recorded for this clone. The same CDR3 arises from other DNA sequences in this sample as well. The J gene is TRBJ2-3, the V gene TRBV4-1; tentatively, D is TRBD2 (5 bases). From germline, CDR1 is MGHRA and CDR2 YSYEKL. V lost 2 bases, J lost 5 bases, and 14 bases lay in between. The CDR3 consists of 15 residues. This chain's CDR3 is CASSQTGMLLDTQYF. The CDR3 nucleotides are TGCGCCAGCAGCCAAACCGGGATGCTCTTAGATACGCAGTATTTT.